Reported below is one T cell receptor (beta chain). Shortly before study entry, within 2 weeks, exposed participants had met a COVID-19 case. This specimen belongs to a study of blood T cell repertoires in COVID-19. The CDR3 extends over 13 amino acids. Germline V gene sequence: CDR1 SGHDT, CDR2 YYEEEE. With 0 bases removed from V and 7 bases from J, the gap between germline ends came to 8 bases. Study processing details: Reference gene primer amplification gave nucleated cell count estimates. Only in-frame clones appear in the TCRdb table, and some are missing; sequencing was by immunoSEQ multiplex PCR. The DNA gave D and trimming, while V, J and clone size come from that table. The sample lists 150,000 or so clones, about 90% seen once, with roughly 3.9% in the top ten.

The chain uses TRBV5-6 and TRBJ2-4, with D hard to call. The TCR originated in a woman aged 40 to 49 who had been exposed to COVID-19. Material: PBMCs or T cells enriched from blood (not recorded which). This chain's CDR3 is CASSLGLRNIQYF. In DNA, the CDR3 is TGTGCCAGCAGCTTGGGACTGCGGAACATTCAGTACTTC.